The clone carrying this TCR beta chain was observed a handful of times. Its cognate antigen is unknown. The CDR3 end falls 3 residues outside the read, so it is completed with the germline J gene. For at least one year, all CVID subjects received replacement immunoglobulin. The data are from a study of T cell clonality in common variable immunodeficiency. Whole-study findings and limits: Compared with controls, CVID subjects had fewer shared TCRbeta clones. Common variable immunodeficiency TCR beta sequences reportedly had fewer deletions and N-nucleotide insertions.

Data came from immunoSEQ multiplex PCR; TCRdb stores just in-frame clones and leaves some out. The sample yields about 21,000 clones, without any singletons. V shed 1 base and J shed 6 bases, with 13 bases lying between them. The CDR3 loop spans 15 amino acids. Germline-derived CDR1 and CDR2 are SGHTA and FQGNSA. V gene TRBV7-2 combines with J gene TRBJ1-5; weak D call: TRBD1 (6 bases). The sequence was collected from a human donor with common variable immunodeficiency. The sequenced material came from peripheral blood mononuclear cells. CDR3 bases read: TGTGCCAGCAGCTTAGTAGGGACATCGGCTCAGCCC. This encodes CASSLVGTSAQP. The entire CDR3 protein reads CASSLVGTSAQPQHF.